The rows below give T cell receptor beta chains drawn from one sample of a study of T cell responses to AZD1222 COVID-19 vaccine. TCRdb's copy holds only in-frame clones and misses some; the assay was immunoSEQ multiplex PCR. The sample has approximately 17,000 clones, 65% to 80% seen once. The sample was peripheral blood, taken 28 days after the second AZD1222 dose. These TCRs come from an adult who received the AZD1222 COVID-19 vaccine. The CDR3 runs from the conserved cysteine through the conserved F or W. The order of the fields is V gene, clone size, J gene, D gene, CDR3 DNA, CDR3 protein. D genes are given only for firm matches. Only part of the rows carry a size: once, few, many, or a class if the clone is expanded.

>TRBV3-1/TRBV3-2|-|TRBJ1-6|-
TGTGCCAGCAGCCCCAGCCCGGGTGCCAATTCACCCCTCCACTTT
CASSPSPGANSPLHF
>TRBV7-2|-|TRBJ1-1|TRBD1
TGTGCCAGCAGCAACCAGGGGGGTGTTGAAGCTTTCTTT
CASSNQGGVEAFF
>TRBV7-3|-|TRBJ1-1|-
TGTGCCAGCAGCTCAGGGGTATCGGACACTGAAGCTTTCTTT
CASSSGVSDTEAFF
>TRBV7-2|-|TRBJ2-7|-
TGTGCCAGCAGCTTAACTAGCAACTACGAGCAGTACTTC
CASSLTSNYEQYF
>TRBV29-1|-|TRBJ2-7|TRBD2
TGCAGCGTTGAGGGCGGGGGGGTTTACGAGCAGTACTTC
CSVEGGGVYEQYF
>TRBV11-2|-|TRBJ1-1|-
TGTGCCAGCAGCCGAAACCCTTCAGGAGGGGCGCCGAACACTGAAGCTTTCTTT
CASSRNPSGGAPNTEAFF
>TRBV18|-|TRBJ1-4|-
TGTGCCAGCTCACCACGGCTAGACACAACTAATGAAAAACTGTTTTTT
CASSPRLDTTNEKLFF
>TRBV7-9|-|TRBJ1-2|TRBD1
TGTGCCAGCAGCTTTACCTCACCCGGGACAGACTATGGCTACACCTTC
CASSFTSPGTDYGYTF
>TRBV5-1|-|TRBJ2-2|-
TGCGCCAGCAGCTTGGCCAGGGCGAACACCGGGGAGCTGTTTTTT
CASSLARANTGELFF
>TRBV3-1/TRBV3-2|-|TRBJ1-2|TRBD1
TGTGCCAGCAGCCGTACAGGGGTATATGGTGGCTACACCTTC
CASSRTGVYGGYTF
>TRBV4-1|-|TRBJ1-3|-
TGCGCCAGCAGCCAAGTCCCAGATGGAAACACCATATATTTT
CASSQVPDGNTIYF
>TRBV27|medium-sized|TRBJ2-5|TRBD1
TGTGCCAGCGGGACAGGTCAAGAGACCCAGTACTTC
CASGTGQETQYF
>TRBV6-5|-|TRBJ2-7|-
TGTGCCAGCAGTTACTCAAGCGAGTCCTTCTCCTACGAGCAGTACTTC
CASSYSSESFSYEQYF
>TRBV5-4|-|TRBJ1-2|-
TGTGCCAGCAGCTCCGTACGGGACTGGTACGACTATGGCTACACCTTC
CASSSVRDWYDYGYTF
>TRBV5-5|-|TRBJ1-3|TRBD1
TGTGCCAGCAGCTTGGGAACAGGGGGCGTTGGAAACACCATATATTTT
CASSLGTGGVGNTIYF
>TRBV29-1|-|TRBJ2-7|-
TGCAGCGTTGAAGGGGGCCAGGGTTTATACGAGCAGTACTTC
CSVEGGQGLYEQYF
>TRBV19|-|TRBJ2-2|-
TGTGCCAGTAATGGAGACACCGGGGAGCTGTTTTTT
CASNGDTGELFF
>TRBV7-8|-|TRBJ2-7|-
TGTGCCAGCACCCGGGAATGGGGGGACGACTACGAGCAGTACTTC
CASTREWGDDYEQYF
>TRBV2|-|TRBJ1-5|TRBD1
TGTGCCAGCAGTGCTGGGACAGGGGAGCAGCCCCAGCATTTT
CASSAGTGEQPQHF
>TRBV27|-|TRBJ2-1|TRBD2
TGTGCCAGCAGTTTAGAAGCGGGGGGGCATGAGCAGTTCTTC
CASSLEAGGHEQFF
>TRBV28|-|TRBJ1-1|-
TGTGCCAGCAGTTTAACCCTCTCTGAGGGGACTGAAGCTTTCTTT
CASSLTLSEGTEAFF
>TRBV6-5|few|TRBJ1-2|-
TGTGCCAGCAGTTATCAAGACCGGGAGGGTGGCTACACCTTC
CASSYQDREGGYTF
>TRBV5-5|-|TRBJ1-2|-
TGTGCCAGCAGCTTGGATCTTGGTGGCTACACCTTC
CASSLDLGGYTF
>TRBV7-2|-|TRBJ2-1|TRBD1
TGTGCCAGCAGCCCAGGGGGCGGCTACAATGAGCAGTTCTTC
CASSPGGGYNEQFF
>TRBV27|once|TRBJ2-1|TRBD2
TGTGCCAGCAGTTTTGTAGCGGGGGGGTTCGATGAGCAGTTCTTC
CASSFVAGGFDEQFF
>TRBV14|-|TRBJ2-5|-
TGTGCCAGCAGCCAAGATCAAAGCGGAGAGACCCAGTACTTC
CASSQDQSGETQYF
>TRBV28|-|TRBJ1-4|-
TGTGCCAGCAGTTTGGGGGGGCCAACTAATGAAAAACTGTTTTTT
CASSLGGPTNEKLFF